This is a list of T cell receptor beta chains from one sample in a study of cytomegalovirus exposure and HLA in healthy donors. The method was immunoSEQ multiplex PCR; TCRdb's version includes in-frame clones alone and lacks a portion of them. The sample holds over 85,000 clones, around 81% seen once. Sequenced material: PBMCs. These receptors all come from a man aged 35 to 55 in good health and CMV-seropositive. CDR3s include the opening cysteine and the closing phenylalanine or tryptophan. A D gene is named only where the DNA matches it firmly. Clone size appears in some rows only: once, few, many, or a class for an expanded clone.

abundance	v_gene	j_gene	d_gene	CDR3nt	CDR3aa
few	TRBV19	TRBJ2-3	-	TGTGCCAGTAGTATCGGGTATGGTACGCAGTATTTT	CASSIGYGTQYF
-	TRBV5-5	TRBJ2-2	TRBD1	TGTGCCAGCAGCAGGGGGCGAACCGGGGAGCTGTTTTTT	CASSRGRTGELFF
-	TRBV4-1	TRBJ1-2	-	TGCGCCAGCAGCCAAGATCAGACACCTAACTATGGCTACACCTTC	CASSQDQTPNYGYTF
-	TRBV7-3	TRBJ1-5	-	TGTGCCAGCAGCTCGCAGAGGGATCAGCCCCAGCATTTT	CASSSQRDQPQHF
once	TRBV5-8	TRBJ2-3	-	TGTGCCAGCAGCTTCCTTAGAGAAGATACGCAGTATTTT	CASSFLREDTQYF
-	TRBV5-4	TRBJ1-2	-	TGTGCCAGCAGCTTGTTTCAGGAGGTCTTAAACTATGGCTACACCTTC	CASSLFQEVLNYGYTF
-	TRBV2	TRBJ2-5	-	TGTGCCAGCAGTGATCAAGGGAGAGAGACCCAGTACTTC	CASSDQGRETQYF
few	TRBV19	TRBJ1-2	TRBD1	TGTGCCAGTAGTATCCAGGGACAGGGCGGCGGCTACACCTTC	CASSIQGQGGGYTF
-	TRBV14	TRBJ1-2	-	TGTGCCAGCAGCCAAGTCCCAGGGCCTACCTATGGCTACACCTTC	CASSQVPGPTYGYTF
-	TRBV19	TRBJ1-2	TRBD1	TGTGCCAGTAGTCAAATCCCGGGACAGGGGTGGACTGGCTACACCTTC	CASSQIPGQGWTGYTF
once	TRBV5-5	TRBJ2-7	TRBD2	TGTGCCAGCAGCTTGGCGGGCGGCGGGGGGGATATTTACGAGCAGTACTTC	CASSLAGGGGDIYEQYF
-	TRBV28	TRBJ2-7	-	TGTGCCACCCTAGCCAGGGAGGAGCCCTACGAGCAGTACTTC	CATLAREEPYEQYF
-	TRBV4-1	TRBJ1-4	-	TGCGCCAGCAGCCAAGTGGCAGGGCCTTATGAAAAACTGTTTTTT	CASSQVAGPYEKLFF
-	TRBV14	TRBJ1-6	-	TGTGCCAGCAGCCAACTCTCCCCCAGGTCACCCCTCCACTTT	CASSQLSPRSPLHF
-	TRBV9	TRBJ1-2	TRBD1	TGTGCCAGCAGCGTAACAGGGGGCAACTATGGCTACACCTTC	CASSVTGGNYGYTF
-	TRBV6-5	TRBJ2-7	TRBD1	TGTGCCAGCAGTTCCGGGACAGCACGGGTCGAGCAGTACTTC	CASSSGTARVEQYF
-	TRBV10-1	TRBJ1-6	TRBD1	TGCGCCAGCAGTGAACAGGGGGCTACTTCACCCCTCCACTTT	CASSEQGATSPLHF